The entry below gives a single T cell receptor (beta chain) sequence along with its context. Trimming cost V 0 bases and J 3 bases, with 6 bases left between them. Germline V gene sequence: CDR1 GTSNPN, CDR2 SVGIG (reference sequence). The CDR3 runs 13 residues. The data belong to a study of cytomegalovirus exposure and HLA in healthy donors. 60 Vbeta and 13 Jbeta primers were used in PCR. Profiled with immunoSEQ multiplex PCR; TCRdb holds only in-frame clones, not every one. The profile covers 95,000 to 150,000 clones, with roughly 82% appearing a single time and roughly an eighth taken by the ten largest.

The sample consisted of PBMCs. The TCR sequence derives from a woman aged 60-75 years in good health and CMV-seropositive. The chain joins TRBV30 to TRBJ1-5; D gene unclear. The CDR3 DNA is TGTGCCTGGAGTGTACATAACAATCAGCCCCAGCATTTT. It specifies CAWSVHNNQPQHF.